Each of the 6 T cell receptor beta chains below was sequenced from the same sample in a study of CD8 T cells in ankylosing spondylitis. One entry per CDR3 protein, called by TCRdb with MiXCR from the 5' RACE reads. The sample carries around 440,000 distinct CDR3 sequences, under 20% recorded once. These receptors' targets are unknown. Study findings and constraints: In ankylosing spondylitis blood, a motif of fewer than 10 highly homologous TCR beta variants appeared characteristic.

Material for sequencing was blood, either unsorted or a sorted T cell fraction (not recorded which). These receptors came from a male donor with ankylosing spondylitis.

Ten or more counts support this clonotype. The rearrangement joins TRBV6-2 or TRBV6-3 to TRBJ1-1; TRBD1 matches 9 bases. The V segment lost 6 bases and the J segment 5 bases; nucleotides outside the gene matches: 10. The CDR3 has 15 residues. Looked up from germline, CDR1 is MNHEY and CDR2 is SVGEGT. CDR3 DNA sequence: TGTGCCAGCAGCCGCAGTAGGGGACAGGGTACTGAAGCTTTCTTT. As protein: CASSRSRGQGTEAFF.

The sample holds a few counts of this clonotype. This rearrangement joins TRBV10-2 to TRBJ1-2; 7 bases are shared with TRBD1. Germline lookup yields CDR1 WSHSY and CDR2 SAAADI. Germline trimming cut 7 bases from V and 5 bases from J; bases unmatched to any gene: 13. The CDR3 length is 15 residues. This CDR3 reads CASNQGDSLHYGYTF. The CDR3 nucleotides are TGCGCCAGCAACCAGGGGGACAGCCTCCATTATGGCTACACCTTC.

This clonotype was picked up a small number of times. V usage is TRBV7-2 and J usage is TRBJ2-7, with D uncertain. This CDR3 contains 13 residues. Trimming left V 2 bases short and J 0 bases short, with 5 bases between. CDR1 is SGHTA, CDR2 FQGNSA, per germline. For the CDR3, the DNA is TGTGCCAGCAGCTTATACGTCTCCTACGAGCAGTACTTC. This gives the protein CASSLYVSYEQYF.

The chain combines TRBV29-1 with TRBJ2-7; D unclear. Germline CDR1 is SQVTM and CDR2 is ANQGSEA. The CDR3 totals 12 residues. Trimming took 3 bases from V and 1 from J, leaving 7 bases between them. The CDR3 DNA follows: TGCAGCGTTGAGGTAGTGTCCTACGAGCAGTACTTC. Translated, it gives CSVEVVSYEQYF.

DNA for the CDR3: TGTGCCAGCAGTTTTATGGCGAGGCGAGGCGGCAATCAGCCCCAGCATTTT. It yields the protein CASSFMARRGGNQPQHF. V usage is TRBV12-3 or TRBV12-4 and J usage is TRBJ1-5; the D is unclear. V was trimmed by 3 bases and J by 2 bases, leaving 17 bases between them. The CDR3 contains 17 residues.

The chain combines TRBV29-1 with TRBJ1-5; 8 bases line up with TRBD1. CDR1 is SQVTM and CDR2 is ANQGSEA in the germline V gene. This CDR3 is 15 amino acids long. V trimming: 1 base; J trimming: 2 bases; junction bases outside the gene matches: 4. CDR3 protein: CSVEVSGGGNQPQHF. CDR3 DNA sequence: TGCAGCGTTGAAGTTTCAGGGGGCGGCAATCAGCCCCAGCATTTT.